A single sample gave rise to the 17 T cell receptor beta chains below, sequenced in a study of blood T cell repertoires in COVID-19. The table came from immunoSEQ multiplex PCR; TCRdb's copy has only in-frame clones and leaves some out. The sample has about 130,000 clones, roughly 84% seen once. Sequencing used peripheral blood. The source of these receptors is a man aged 60 to 75 with acute or convalescent COVID-19.

This rearrangement joins TRBV12-5 to TRBJ1-3; D uncertain. Looked up from germline, CDR1 is LGHNT and CDR2 is FRNRAP. The ends were cut back, 5 bases at V and 1 base at J, with 15 bases in the middle. This CDR3 has 16 amino acids. CDR3 protein: CASGQGWGESGNTIYF. The DNA of the CDR3 is TGTGCTAGTGGTCAAGGGTGGGGAGAATCTGGAAACACCATATATTTT. Full variable domain (outside the CDR3, taken from reference TRBV12-5 and TRBJ1-3): DARVTQTPRHKVTEMGQEVTMRCQPILGHNTVFWYRQTMMQGLELLAYFRNRAPLDDSGMPKDRFSAEMPDATLATLKIQPSEPRDSAVYFCASGQGWGESGNTIYFGEGSWLTVV.

The chain has TRBV2 and TRBJ2-4, with 12 bases matching TRBD1. Germline V lookup: CDR1 SNHLY, CDR2 FYNNEI. The CDR3 is 17 amino acids. Trimming at V came to 5 bases and at J to 2 bases, leaving 7 bases not matched to a gene. The CDR3 region is CASSPTGTGGSKNIQYF. In DNA, the CDR3 is TGTGCCAGCAGTCCCACCGGGACAGGGGGCTCCAAAAACATTCAGTACTTC.

This chain's CDR3 is CASGWLPGLLIPFF. The CDR3 nucleotides are TGTGCTAGTGGTTGGCTGCCGGGACTCCTAATACCCTTCTTC. The chain couples TRBV12-5 to TRBJ2-1; maybe TRBD2 (6 bases). Between the trimmed V and J ends, which lost 4 bases and 16 bases, there was a span of 23 bases. CDR3 size: 14 residues. Per the germline V gene, CDR1 is LGHNT and CDR2 is FRNRAP.

V is TRBV5-8 and J is TRBJ2-5; TRBD1 agrees at 11 bases. CDR3 length: 14 amino acids. Unmatched junction bases numbered 2, after V lost 2 bases and J lost 5 bases. CDR1 and CDR2 (germline): SGHTS, YDEGEE. The CDR3 bases are TGTGCCAGCAGCTTAGGACAGGGGGCGGAGACCCAGTACTTC. Translated: CASSLGQGAETQYF.

The gene calls are TRBV7-7 and TRBJ2-2; 8 positions match TRBD2. This CDR3 is 16 amino acids long. Germline V gives CDR1 SSHAT, CDR2 FNYEAQ (reference sequence). V was clipped by 5 bases and J by 1 base; unmatched bases: 6. The DNA for the CDR3 is TGTGCCAGCAGCCCTAGGGCGGGGGGGAACACCGGGGAGCTGTTTTTT. Its translation is CASSPRAGGNTGELFF.

The rearrangement uses TRBV7-2 and TRBJ1-6, with D uncertain. V was pared by 2 bases and J by 7 bases, with 18 bases between. The CDR3 is 17 amino acids. From germline, CDR1 is SGHTA and CDR2 FQGNSA. CDR3 residues: CASSLSGRANLNSPLHF. The DNA for the CDR3 is TGTGCCAGCAGCTTAAGTGGGCGTGCGAATTTGAATTCACCCCTCCACTTT.

V usage is TRBV5-1 and J usage is TRBJ1-1; D perhaps matches TRBD1 (5 bases). V shed 4 bases and J shed 1 base, with 14 bases lying between them. This CDR3 has 15 residues. Per germline, CDR1 SGHRS and CDR2 YFSETQ. The chain's CDR3 is CASSPDIGSNTEAFF. The CDR3 DNA sequence: TGCGCCAGCAGCCCGGACATAGGTTCGAACACTGAAGCTTTCTTT.

The gene calls are TRBV5-1 and TRBJ1-4, with a tentative D call TRBD1 (5 bases). V lost 4 bases to trimming and J lost 0 bases, with 10 bases between them. The CDR3 is 15 residues long. Germline-derived CDR1 and CDR2 are SGHRS and YFSETQ. The CDR3 DNA reads as TGCGCCAGCAGCCCAGACAGTCCAACTAATGAAAAACTGTTTTTT. Amino acids: CASSPDSPTNEKLFF.

The chain recombines TRBV9 with TRBJ1-6; D ambiguous. Germline CDR1 and CDR2: SGDLS and YYNGEE. V lost 6 bases and J lost 0, with 10 bases in between. This CDR3 is 15 amino acids long. The CDR3 loop reads CASTTGSSYNSPLHF. The CDR3 bases are TGTGCCAGCACAACGGGGAGCTCCTATAATTCACCCCTCCACTTT.

The chain carries TRBV6-5 and TRBJ1-3; D not resolved. The CDR3 length is 13 residues. Trimming cost V 6 bases and J 0 bases, with 6 bases left between them. Germline assignment: CDR1 MNHEY and CDR2 SVGAGI. The CDR3 spells CASSRSSGNTIYF. CDR3 bases: TGTGCCAGCAGCCGGAGCTCTGGAAACACCATATATTTT.

The chain links TRBV7-3 to TRBJ2-2; D might be TRBD1 (7 bases). Trimming stripped 4 bases from V and 1 base from J, with 10 bases between. Germline V CDR1 and CDR2: SGHTA, FQGTGA. The CDR3 totals 15 residues. CDR3 region: CASSSQGGNTGELFF. CDR3 DNA: TGTGCCAGCAGCTCCCAGGGGGGGAACACCGGGGAGCTGTTTTTT.

This chain links TRBV10-3 with TRBJ2-7; 12 bases agree with TRBD2. This CDR3 is 16 amino acids long. The trim removed 3 bases at V and 6 bases at J, leaving 9 bases unmatched. Germline CDR1 ENHRY, CDR2 SYGVKD. CDR3 loop: CAISDPASGRAAEQYF. CDR3 DNA: TGTGCCATCAGTGACCCGGCTAGCGGGAGGGCCGCCGAGCAGTACTTC.

This rearrangement joins TRBV5-1 to TRBJ2-5; 7 nucleotides match TRBD1. Germline V lookup: CDR1 SGHRS, CDR2 YFSETQ. The V and J ends lost 1 base and 1 base, in that order; junction bases with no gene match: 4. CDR3 size: 15 residues. The CDR3 spells CASSLLAGGQETQYF. DNA of the CDR3: TGCGCCAGCAGCTTGTTGGCAGGGGGCCAAGAGACCCAGTACTTC.

The genes are TRBV4-1 and TRBJ1-2; 9 bases line up with TRBD1. J was trimmed by 4 bases and V by 5 bases; bases with no gene match: 5. This CDR3 is built from 14 residues. Germline V gene lookup returns CDR1 MGHRA and CDR2 YSYEKL. CDR3 residues: CASSALQGAYGYTF. In nucleotides, the CDR3 is TGCGCCAGCAGCGCGTTACAGGGGGCCTATGGCTACACCTTC.

This chain joins TRBV5-1 and TRBJ1-1; TRBD1 is a possible D gene (6 bases). V was trimmed by 4 bases and J by 0 bases, leaving 10 bases between them. This CDR3 spans 14 amino acids. Germline V gene lookup returns CDR1 SGHRS and CDR2 YFSETQ. The CDR3 DNA sequence: TGCGCCAGCAGCACGGACAGCATGAACACTGAAGCTTTCTTT. Translation: CASSTDSMNTEAFF.

V and J are TRBV21-1 and TRBJ2-2; TRBD2 reflects the table's D call only, with no check against the DNA. TRBV21-1 is tagged as a pseudogene. This CDR3 region has 20 residues. The CDR3 reads CASSKEKLAGGHDAGGELFF. The DNA of the CDR3 is TGTGCCAGCAGCAAGGAAAAACTAGCGGGGGGGCATGATGCTGGCGGGGAGCTGTTTTTT.

The rearrangement links TRBV9 to TRBJ1-1; a weak D match, TRBD1 (5 bases). Germline values: CDR1 SGDLS, CDR2 YYNGEE. The V and J ends lost 4 bases and 1 base respectively, with 8 bases between them. The CDR3 sequence is 13 residues long. CDR3 in DNA: TGTGCCAGCAGCCGGGGGGAGAACACTGAAGCTTTCTTT. Its translation: CASSRGENTEAFF.